This is a list of T cell receptor beta chains from one sample in a study of beta chain features in type 1 diabetes. Only in-frame clones appear in the TCRdb table, and some are missing; sequencing was by immunoSEQ multiplex PCR. The profile shows 200,000 to 250,000 clones, around 15% of them singletons. The source material was naive CD4+ T cells from blood. The receptors come from a man aged 25 to 40 with type 1 diabetes. Both conserved end residues are part of each CDR3. The order of the fields is D gene, clone size, V gene, J gene, CDR3 DNA, CDR3 protein. A D gene is named only where the DNA matches it firmly. Expanded clones are given a class, and other clones once, few, many or no size at all.

d_call: .; clone_size: few; v_call: TRBV29-1; j_call: TRBJ2-5; cdr3_nt: TGCAGCTTGGTGCTCCACGTAAAAGAGACCCAGTACTTC; cdr3_aa: CSLVLHVKETQYF
d_call: .; clone_size: few; v_call: TRBV30; j_call: TRBJ1-5; cdr3_nt: TGTGCCTGGAGTCTAACAGGGTCTAGCAATCAGCCCCAGCATTTT; cdr3_aa: CAWSLTGSSNQPQHF
d_call: .; clone_size: .; v_call: TRBV6-6; j_call: TRBJ2-5; cdr3_nt: TGTGCCAGCAGTTACTCGAGCGGACAAGAGACCCAGTACTTC; cdr3_aa: CASSYSSGQETQYF
d_call: .; clone_size: .; v_call: TRBV2; j_call: TRBJ2-5; cdr3_nt: TGTGCCAGCAGTGGTCAAGAAGAGACCCAGTACTTC; cdr3_aa: CASSGQEETQYF
d_call: TRBD1; clone_size: once; v_call: TRBV9; j_call: TRBJ1-2; cdr3_nt: TGTGCCAGCAGCTCCCCCCGGCAGGGGGCAGGTGGCTACACCTTC; cdr3_aa: CASSSPRQGAGGYTF
d_call: .; clone_size: .; v_call: TRBV7-9; j_call: TRBJ2-5; cdr3_nt: TGTGCCAGCAGCTTAGCTCACCAGACCCAGTACTTC; cdr3_aa: CASSLAHQTQYF
d_call: .; clone_size: .; v_call: TRBV15; j_call: TRBJ2-1; cdr3_nt: TGTGCCACCAGCAGAGATCGGCCAGGGGATGAGCAGTTCTTC; cdr3_aa: CATSRDRPGDEQFF
d_call: .; clone_size: .; v_call: TRBV7-9; j_call: TRBJ2-5; cdr3_nt: TGTGCCAGCAGCTTGGCAGGGAAAGAGACCCAGTACTTC; cdr3_aa: CASSLAGKETQYF
d_call: .; clone_size: .; v_call: TRBV7-2; j_call: TRBJ1-1; cdr3_nt: TGTGCCAGCAGCCCCGACAGAGTGAACACTGAAGCTTTCTTT; cdr3_aa: CASSPDRVNTEAFF
d_call: .; clone_size: .; v_call: TRBV4-1; j_call: TRBJ1-3; cdr3_nt: TGCGCCAGCAGCCAAGATCGGGCCGTAGACTCTGGAAACACCATATATTTT; cdr3_aa: CASSQDRAVDSGNTIYF
d_call: TRBD1; clone_size: .; v_call: TRBV7-2; j_call: TRBJ2-1; cdr3_nt: TGTGCCAGCAGCCCCGGACAGGAACAGTTCTTC; cdr3_aa: CASSPGQEQFF
d_call: .; clone_size: .; v_call: TRBV7-9; j_call: TRBJ2-5; cdr3_nt: TGTGCCAGCAGCTTAAGTCGTGGTGAAGCAGAGACCCAGTACTTC; cdr3_aa: CASSLSRGEAETQYF
d_call: .; clone_size: few; v_call: TRBV7-6; j_call: TRBJ2-7; cdr3_nt: TGTGCCAGCAGCTCGCTTAAGGGCGCCTACGAGCAGTACTTC; cdr3_aa: CASSSLKGAYEQYF
d_call: .; clone_size: .; v_call: TRBV13; j_call: TRBJ2-7; cdr3_nt: TGTGCCAGCAGCTTGTACCGGGACAACGAGCAGTACTTC; cdr3_aa: CASSLYRDNEQYF
d_call: TRBD2; clone_size: .; v_call: TRBV29-1; j_call: TRBJ2-5; cdr3_nt: TGCAGCGTTGTCGGGAGGGTGGTAGAGACCCAGTACTTC; cdr3_aa: CSVVGRVVETQYF
d_call: TRBD2; clone_size: .; v_call: TRBV29-1; j_call: TRBJ2-3; cdr3_nt: TGCAGCGTTGCACTAGCGGAGGGAGATACGCAGTATTTT; cdr3_aa: CSVALAEGDTQYF
d_call: TRBD1; clone_size: .; v_call: TRBV4-2; j_call: TRBJ1-2; cdr3_nt: TGTGCCAGCAGCCAAGCCCCGGGACAGGGGGCTACCTATGGCTACACCTTC; cdr3_aa: CASSQAPGQGATYGYTF
d_call: TRBD1; clone_size: .; v_call: TRBV7-9; j_call: TRBJ1-2; cdr3_nt: TGTGCCAGCAGCTACACAGGGGCGAGAAACTATGGCTACACCTTC; cdr3_aa: CASSYTGARNYGYTF
d_call: .; clone_size: .; v_call: TRBV29-1; j_call: TRBJ2-7; cdr3_nt: TGCAGCGCCACCGGGGAAGGGGGGCACGAGCAGTACTTC; cdr3_aa: CSATGEGGHEQYF
d_call: .; clone_size: .; v_call: TRBV13; j_call: TRBJ2-2; cdr3_nt: TGTGCCAGCAGCTCCTCAGGAGCAGCGAACACCGGGGAGCTGTTTTTT; cdr3_aa: CASSSSGAANTGELFF
d_call: TRBD1; clone_size: .; v_call: TRBV30; j_call: TRBJ1-4; cdr3_nt: TGTGCCTCAGGACAGGTGGGAAAACTGTTTTTT; cdr3_aa: CASGQVGKLFF
d_call: .; clone_size: .; v_call: TRBV19; j_call: TRBJ2-1; cdr3_nt: TGTGCCAGTAGCCCCAACGACAGAACCTACAATGAGCAGTTCTTC; cdr3_aa: CASSPNDRTYNEQFF